These 21 T cell receptor beta chains originate from one sample sequenced in a study of cytomegalovirus exposure and HLA in healthy donors. PCR involved 60 Vbeta and 13 Jbeta primers. Generated by immunoSEQ multiplex PCR, the TCRdb table keeps only in-frame clones and is missing some. This sample yields under 150,000 clones, of which about 86% are seen a single time; around 4% belongs to the top ten. The sample taken for sequencing was PBMCs. The receptor source for this set is a man in his forties in good health and CMV-seropositive.

The chain joins TRBV30 to TRBJ1-1; D remains ambiguous. Germline lookup yields CDR1 GTSNPN and CDR2 SVGIG (reference sequence). V was shortened by 2 bases and J by 4 bases, with 11 bases between the two germline ends. The CDR3 loop spans 13 amino acids. Written as DNA, the CDR3 is TGTGCCTGGAGTACTGGGAGCGGCACTGAAGCTTTCTTT. This gives the protein CAWSTGSGTEAFF.

The V and J genes are TRBV7-6 and TRBJ2-5; TRBD2 agrees at 7 bases. The V gene's germline CDR1 is SGHVS and CDR2 FNYEAQ. V shed 0 bases, J shed 5 bases, and the junction held 3 bases outside the gene matches. This CDR3 has 14 amino acids. Written as DNA, the CDR3 is TGTGCCAGCAGCTTAGCGCAGGGAGGGGAGACCCAGTACTTC. Its protein is CASSLAQGGETQYF. Supplemented by reference TRBV7-6 and TRBJ2-5, the full variable domain reads GAGVSQSPRYKVTKRGQDVALRCDPISGHVSLYWYRQALGQGPEFLTYFNYEAQQDKSGLPNDRFSAERPEGSISTLTIQRTEQRDSAMYRCASSLAQGGETQYFGPGTRLLVL.

This clone has more than one count but fewer than ten. The CDR3 nucleotides read TGCGCCAGCAGTGGATCGGGAGAGCAGTACTTC. Translating gives CASSGSGEQYF. V gene TRBV10-1 combines with J gene TRBJ2-7; perhaps TRBD2 as D (5 bases). Germline CDR1 and CDR2: WNHNN and SYGVQD (reference sequence). The CDR3 is 11 amino acids. V lost 4 bases to trimming and J lost 7 bases, with 8 bases between them.

The CDR3 reads CAWTTGTGGTNYGYTF. The CDR3 DNA follows: TGTGCCTGGACAACCGGGACAGGGGGAACTAACTATGGCTACACCTTC. This chain joins TRBV30 and TRBJ1-2; 11 bases agree with TRBD1. The germline V gene has CDR1 GTSNPN and CDR2 SVGIG (reference sequence). The CDR3 extends over 16 amino acids. V shed 4 bases, J shed 0 bases, and the junction held 7 bases outside the gene matches.

The chain is built from TRBV30 and TRBJ1-2; 8 bases map to TRBD1. The CDR3 has 15 residues. With V trimmed by 0 bases and J by 5 bases, 8 bases remained unmatched. In germline, CDR1 is GTSNPN, CDR2 SVGIG (reference sequence). The CDR3 nucleotides read TGTGCCTGGAGTGTACCCGGACAGGGCCAATATGGCTACACCTTC. Translated, it gives CAWSVPGQGQYGYTF.

This sequence joins TRBV29-1 and TRBJ1-1; 8 bases match TRBD1. V lost 7 bases, J lost 5 bases, and 9 bases stayed unmatched. From germline, CDR1 is SQVTM and CDR2 ANQGSEA. The CDR3 totals 13 residues. This CDR3 is CSAHGQGGTEAFF. In nucleotides, the CDR3 is TGCAGCGCACACGGACAGGGCGGAACTGAAGCTTTCTTT.

This clone was observed a few times. The gene calls are TRBV19 and TRBJ1-2, with D possibly matching TRBD1 (6 bases). In germline, CDR1 is LNHDA, CDR2 SQIVND (reference sequence). CDR3 length equals 15 residues. V was shortened by 0 bases and J by 8 bases, with 16 bases between the two germline ends. In DNA form, the CDR3 reads TGTGCCAGTAGTATAGATCTCCGGGTTACAGGGGGCTACACCTTC. Protein sequence: CASSIDLRVTGGYTF. The full variable domain, with the rest looked up from reference TRBV19 and TRBJ1-2, is DGGITQSPKYLFRKEGQNVTLSCEQNLNHDAMYWYRQDPGQGLRLIYYSQIVNDFQKGDIAEGYSVSREKKESFPLTVTSAQKNPTAFYLCASSIDLRVTGGYTFGSGTRLTVV.

This clone was counted a few times. Written as DNA, the CDR3 is TGTGCCAGCAGTTCCCTTTCGCGGGGCAAAAACATTCAGTACTTC. This translates into CASSSLSRGKNIQYF. V gene TRBV6-5 combines with J gene TRBJ2-4, with D perhaps TRBD2 (6 bases). The CDR3 sequence is 15 residues long. Trimming cost V 4 bases and J 3 bases, with 13 bases left between them. The germline CDR1 and CDR2 sequences are MNHEY and SVGAGI.

This chain uses TRBV18 with TRBJ2-7; 7 bases are shared with TRBD2. The CDR3 loop spans 14 amino acids. The V segment lost 0 bases and the J segment 3 bases; nucleotides outside the gene matches: 2. Germline V CDR1 and CDR2: KGHSH, LQKENI. The chain's CDR3 is CASSPPAGDYEQYF. The CDR3 DNA reads TGTGCCAGCTCACCACCCGCGGGGGACTACGAGCAGTACTTC.

This sequence joins TRBV18 and TRBJ1-4; no clear D. V was cut by 3 bases and J by 4 bases, with 15 bases left in between. This CDR3 comprises 16 residues. CDR1 is KGHSH and CDR2 is LQKENI in the germline V gene. This CDR3 is CASSPRRAQVNEKLFF. In DNA, the CDR3 is TGTGCCAGCTCACCCCGACGAGCCCAGGTTAATGAAAAACTGTTTTTT.

This chain joins TRBV4-3 and TRBJ2-5, with 13 bases fitting TRBD2. The germline V gene has CDR1 LGHNA and CDR2 YSLEER. V trimming: 3 bases; J trimming: 5 bases; junction bases outside the gene matches: 3. The CDR3 consists of 15 residues. The chain's CDR3 is CASSHTSGGAETQYF. CDR3 sequence (DNA): TGCGCCAGCAGCCACACTAGCGGGGGGGCCGAGACCCAGTACTTC.

This chain links TRBV2 with TRBJ1-2; 7 nucleotides agree with TRBD1. V was clipped by 7 bases and J by 6 bases; unmatched bases: 8. CDR1 and CDR2 from the germline V gene are SNHLY and FYNNEI. This CDR3 spans 13 amino acids. The DNA for the CDR3 is TGTGCCAGCACCCTTGAGACAGGGAATGGCTACACCTTC. This translates into CASTLETGNGYTF.

The chain is built from TRBV10-3 and TRBJ1-4; no firm D call. V lost 8 bases and J lost 7, with 14 bases in between. This CDR3 contains 13 residues. Germline values: CDR1 ENHRY, CDR2 SYGVKD. The CDR3 bases are TGTGCCATCGCGGTCCAGGAGGGTGAAAAACTGTTTTTT. This sequence encodes CAIAVQEGEKLFF.

CDR3 bases: TGTGCCAGCAGTCCCTTGGGGGAGGGCTATGGCTACACCTTC. This encodes CASSPLGEGYGYTF. The rearrangement links TRBV27 to TRBJ1-2; the D gene is possibly TRBD1 (5 bases). The CDR3 is 14 residues long. The germline CDR1 and CDR2 sequences are MNHEY and SMNVEV (reference sequence). V lost 5 bases to trimming and J lost 4 bases, with 14 bases between them.

This chain joins TRBV7-2 and TRBJ1-5, with a possible D match to TRBD1 (6 bases). With 1 base removed from V and 7 bases from J, the gap between germline ends came to 8 bases. The CDR3 extends over 13 amino acids. Germline CDR1 reads SGHTA; CDR2 reads FQGNSA. The CDR3 here is CASSLEGGQPQHF. The CDR3 DNA sequence: TGTGCCAGCAGCTTAGAGGGGGGGCAGCCCCAGCATTTT.

This chain connects TRBV11-2 to TRBJ2-1, with TRBD2 matching 7 bases. V trimming: 8 bases; J trimming: 0 bases; junction bases outside the gene matches: 7. The germline V gene has CDR1 SGHAT and CDR2 FQNNGV. The CDR3 is 15 residues long. CDR3 DNA sequence: TGTGCCAGCGGAATTAGCGGGTCCTCCTACAATGAGCAGTTCTTC. It codes for CASGISGSSYNEQFF.

The rearrangement uses TRBV7-9 and TRBJ1-5; 7 bases match TRBD1. Germline trimming cut 8 bases from V and 3 bases from J; bases unmatched to any gene: 1. This CDR3 has 12 residues. The germline gives CDR1 SEHNR, CDR2 FQNEAQ (reference sequence). The CDR3 protein is CASGTDNQPQHF. CDR3 coding DNA: TGTGCCAGCGGGACAGACAATCAGCCCCAGCATTTT.

The V call is TRBV11-2, the J call TRBJ2-2, with 8 nucleotides matching TRBD2. V lost 8 bases, J lost 1 base, and 12 bases stayed unmatched. This CDR3 region has 17 residues. From germline, CDR1 is SGHAT and CDR2 FQNNGV. CDR3 bases: TGTGCCAGCCCACCCGGTGGGCTAGCGGGGAACACCGGGGAGCTGTTTTTT. Encoded protein: CASPPGGLAGNTGELFF.

Remarks on this clone: Other DNA sequences within the sample encode an identical CDR3. V and J are TRBV9 and TRBJ2-3; D is unclear. V lost 0 bases to trimming and J lost 4 bases, with 3 bases between them. The CDR3 length is 12 residues. Germline lookup yields CDR1 SGDLS and CDR2 YYNGEE. Here the CDR3 reads CASSVAADTQYF. The CDR3 DNA reads as TGTGCCAGCAGCGTAGCAGCAGATACGCAGTATTTT.

This chain joins TRBV13 and TRBJ2-1; unclear D gene. V dropped 6 bases and J dropped 4 bases, with 4 bases sitting between them. The germline gives CDR1 PRHDT, CDR2 FYEKMQ (reference sequence). This CDR3 is 11 amino acids long. The DNA of the CDR3 is TGTGCCAGCAGGAGGTACAATGAGCAGTTCTTC. Protein: CASRRYNEQFF.

The chain is built from TRBV11-2 and TRBJ1-4, with D uncertain. The V end was cut by 1 base, the J end by 10 bases, with 10 bases between. Germline CDR1 is SGHAT and CDR2 is FQNNGV. The CDR3 consists of 13 residues. The DNA for the CDR3 is TGTGCCAGCAGCTTAGCCTCCCCGGGAAAACTGTTTTTT. Its protein product is CASSLASPGKLFF.